This T cell receptor (beta chain) comes out of a study of T cells after yellow fever vaccination. Study-wide context: The authors prepared low-cell-number fractions using SMART-Seq v4 Ultra Low Input. General study results and limits: It was a weaker secondary response, yet one that peaked faster, at day 5 versus 15.

The CDR3 consists of 15 residues. Germline V CDR1 and CDR2: SGHRS, YFSETQ. Trimming removed 4 bases from V and 3 bases from J; junction bases left unmatched: 8. The authors made TCR cDNA by 5'RACE template switching, adding a universal primer site and UMIs. TCRdb re-analysed the 5' RACE reads in MiXCR, keeping a single row per CDR3 protein. The sample includes about 350,000 distinct CDR3 sequences, about 12% seen only once; the top ten take 3.2%. Only a few counts were recorded for this clonotype. Its antigen remains unknown. The chain employs TRBV5-1 and TRBJ2-3, with 7 positions matching TRBD1. The receptor was derived from a man aged 18 to 29 who received the YFV17D yellow fever vaccine. The sample here was CD4+ T cells sorted from PBMCs, taken 15 days after the yellow fever booster vaccination. This CDR3 reads CASSPDRVGTDTQYF. CDR3 DNA sequence: TGCGCCAGCAGCCCCGACAGGGTCGGGACAGATACGCAGTATTTT.